This T cell receptor beta chain was identified in a study of T cells expressing NK-cell markers. Background on the study: Sorted CD3+CD56+NKG2C+, CD3+CD56+NKG2C- and CD3+CD56-NKG2C+ T cells provided the TCR beta repertoires.

In regard to this clonotype: What it binds is not known.

TCRdb re-called the 5' RACE reads and gives one entry per CDR3 protein, without DNA. The sample's table shows 300,000 to 450,000 distinct CDR3 sequences. Findings of the study overall: In several donors, dominant clonotypes made up roughly 25-60.1% of CD3+CD56-NKG2C+ cells.

This clonotype was sampled from a man aged 18 to 70 in good health. Material: blood T cells: a sorted CD56 or NKG2C T cell subset, CD4+ or CD8+ T cells, or bulk PBMC T cells (not recorded which).

The CDR3 sequence is CSVDARGRYGYTF. The chain recombines TRBV29-1 with TRBJ1-2; checking the TCRdb D call of TRBD1 is not possible without DNA. Germline V gene data show CDR1 as SQVTM and CDR2 as ANQGSEA. CDR3 length equals 13 residues.